This T cell receptor (beta chain) was sequenced for a study of blood T cell repertoires in COVID-19. For the study at large: Acute and convalescent COVID-19 samples came from the United States, Italy and Spain. From T cells, B-cell-depleted T cells, or PBMCs came the material, which was cDNA or gDNA.

Clones were read by immunoSEQ multiplex PCR, and TCRdb kept only the in-frame ones, dropping some. The sample has roughly 150,000 clones, approximately 84% seen once; the top ten hold around 2.7%. The germline V gene has CDR1 SGDLS and CDR2 YYNGEE. The CDR3 covers 16 residues. Trimming cost V 3 bases and J 0 bases, with 13 bases left between them. This clonotype was sampled from a woman older than 75 with COVID-19, enrolled during active disease. The sample comprised peripheral blood. The chain has TRBV9 and TRBJ2-1; possible D gene TRBD2, 6 bases. The CDR3 spells CASSAGFGSSYNEQFF. The DNA of the CDR3 is TGTGCCAGCAGCGCCGGTTTCGGGAGCTCCTACAATGAGCAGTTCTTC.